This T cell receptor beta chain is from a study of T cell clones after liver transplantation. Overall study context: Liver transplant recipients had immunosuppression withdrawal attempted within 2 years. TCRbeta sequencing after a pre-transplant mixed lymphocyte reaction identified graft-donor-reactive clones, later tracked in post-transplant blood.

CDR1 is SQVTM, CDR2 ANQGSEA, per germline. The V end was cut by 0 bases, the J end by 0 bases, with 11 bases between. The CDR3 is 15 residues long. Whole-study results and caveats: Rather than being deleted, graft donor-reactive T cells may have moved into the graft. A larger donor-reactive than third-party decline suggested partial antigen-specific deletion.

A note on this clone: Its antigen is not identified.

Some clones are missing from TCRdb's copy, which holds only in-frame ones; the method was immunoSEQ multiplex PCR. The sample holds over 100,000 clones; 82% are singletons and the top ten take roughly 0.9%. This receptor was identified in a human donor who received a liver transplant. The specimen was CD4+ T cells from blood, collected before liver transplant. This rearrangement joins TRBV29-1 to TRBJ1-1, with D maybe TRBD1 (5 bases). CDR3 nucleotides: TGCAGCGTTGAAGAAGGTAGGGGTCTGAACACTGAAGCTTTCTTT. Translating gives CSVEEGRGLNTEAFF.